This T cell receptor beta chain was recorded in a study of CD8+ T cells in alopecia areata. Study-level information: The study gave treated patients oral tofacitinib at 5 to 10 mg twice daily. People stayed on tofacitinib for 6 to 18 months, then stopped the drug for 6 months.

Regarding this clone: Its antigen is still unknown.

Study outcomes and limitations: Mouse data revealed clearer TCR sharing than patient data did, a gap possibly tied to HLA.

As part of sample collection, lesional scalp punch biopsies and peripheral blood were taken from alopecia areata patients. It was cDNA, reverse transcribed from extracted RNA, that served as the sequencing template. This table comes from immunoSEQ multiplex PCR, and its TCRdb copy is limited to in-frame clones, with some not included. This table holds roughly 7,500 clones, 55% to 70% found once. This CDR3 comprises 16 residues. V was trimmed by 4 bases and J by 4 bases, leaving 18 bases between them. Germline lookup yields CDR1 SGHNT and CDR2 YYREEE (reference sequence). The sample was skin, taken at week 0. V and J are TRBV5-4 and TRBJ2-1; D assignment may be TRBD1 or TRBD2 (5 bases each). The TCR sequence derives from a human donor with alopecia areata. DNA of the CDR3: TGTGCCAGCAGCCTTGGGGCCAGGACTCTTTACAATGAGCAGTTCTTC. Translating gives CASSLGARTLYNEQFF.